This T cell receptor beta chain originates from a study of beta chain features in type 1 diabetes. As every portion of the isolated RNA was reverse transcribed, the sequencing read expressed TCRB transcripts. Data came from immunoSEQ multiplex PCR; TCRdb stores just in-frame clones and leaves some out. The profile shows around 250,000 clones, approximately 20% of them singletons. Study results and limitations: VDJ junctions from type 1 diabetes patients carried fewer insertions and larger deletions. TCRB CDR3s from Type 1 diabetes patients were moderately but significantly shorter in all four CD4+ subsets.

Trimming shortened V by 4 bases and J by 0 bases, and 6 bases separated the two germline ends. Germline CDR1 SGHAT, CDR2 FQDESV (reference sequence). This CDR3 comprises 13 residues. Concerning this clone itself: Its specificity is not known.

The clonotype originates from a woman between 40 and 55 years old with type 1 diabetes. The chain uses TRBV11-1 and TRBJ1-2; D not resolved. The sequenced material came from naive CD4+ T cells from blood. The DNA of the CDR3 is TGTGCCAGCAGCTCGGAGCCTAACTATGGCTACACCTTC. Translating it yields CASSSEPNYGYTF.